Shown below are 20 T cell receptor beta chains from a single sample sequenced in a study of technical replicates of blood from a handful of donors. Assay: immunoSEQ multiplex PCR; the TCRdb copy retains only in-frame clones and omits some. The sample has some 90,000 clones, around 96% seen once. The material sequenced was T cells isolated from PBMCs. These receptors came from a human donor in good health.

This clone was observed a single time. The chain employs TRBV7-9 and TRBJ2-5; a weak D match, TRBD2 (6 bases). The length of the CDR3 is 17 residues. Germline V gene sequence: CDR1 SEHNR, CDR2 FQNEAQ (reference sequence). V was cut by 5 bases and J by 1 base, with 20 bases left in between. As DNA, the CDR3 is TGTGCCAGCAGCCCCGGGACGGGGGATTGGGGCCAAGAGACCCAGTACTTC. This translates into CASSPGTGDWGQETQYF.

The chain employs TRBV5-5 and TRBJ2-5, with 7 bases fitting TRBD2. Germline V gene data show CDR1 as SGHKS and CDR2 as YYEKEE (reference sequence). V was clipped by 3 bases and J by 5 bases; unmatched bases: 10. CDR3 length: 15 amino acids. The CDR3 region has the DNA TGTGCCAGCAGCTCCGGAGCGGGACCTCGGGAGACCCAGTACTTC. Protein: CASSSGAGPRETQYF. The variable domain in full, completed from reference TRBV5-5 and TRBJ2-5, reads DAGVTQSPTHLIKTRGQQVTLRCSPISGHKSVSWYQQVLGQGPQFIFQYYEKEERGRGNFPDRFSARQFPNYSSELNVNALLLGDSALYLCASSSGAGPRETQYFGPGTRLLVL.

The genes are TRBV7-9 and TRBJ2-1; a possible D gene is TRBD2 (6 bases). Germline values: CDR1 SEHNR, CDR2 FQNEAQ (reference sequence). V lost 1 base and J 7 bases, leaving 11 bases between the germline ends. The CDR3 contains 14 residues. The CDR3 loop is CASSLGGTPNEQFF. The CDR3 DNA reads as TGTGCCAGCAGCTTAGGCGGGACCCCTAATGAGCAGTTCTTC.

The CDR3 spells CASSDVAGGPNEQFF. In DNA, the CDR3 is TGCGCCAGCAGTGATGTAGCGGGAGGGCCCAATGAGCAGTTCTTC. The rearrangement uses TRBV10-2 and TRBJ2-1, with 11 nucleotides matching TRBD2. V shed 3 bases, J shed 6 bases, and the junction held 4 bases outside the gene matches. There are 15 residues in the CDR3. Germline CDR1 and CDR2: WSHSY and SAAADI.

The genes are TRBV5-8 and TRBJ1-4; D might be TRBD1 (6 bases). In germline, CDR1 is SGHTS, CDR2 YDEGEE. This CDR3 contains 15 residues. V was clipped by 0 bases and J by 5 bases, with 11 bases between them. The CDR3 protein is CASSLGQADNEKLFF. In DNA form, the CDR3 reads TGTGCCAGCAGCTTGGGACAGGCTGACAATGAAAAACTGTTTTTT.

CDR3 region: CASSLVRGLASTDTQYF. CDR3 DNA: TGTGCCAGCAGCTTAGTTCGGGGACTGGCTAGCACAGATACGCAGTATTTT. The gene calls are TRBV7-6 and TRBJ2-3; D is perhaps TRBD2 (6 bases). This CDR3 contains 17 residues. V lost 1 base and J 0 bases, leaving 14 bases between the germline ends. Per germline, CDR1 SGHVS and CDR2 FNYEAQ.

V is TRBV11-2 and J is TRBJ2-7, with D maybe TRBD2 (6 bases). CDR1 is SGHAT, CDR2 FQNNGV, per germline. This CDR3 spans 15 amino acids. V lost 5 bases and J lost 2, with 16 bases in between. The CDR3 loop is CASSEGGSSPYEQYF. The CDR3 DNA reads TGTGCCAGCAGCGAGGGAGGCAGCTCCCCCTACGAGCAGTACTTC.

The chain employs TRBV7-2 and TRBJ1-3; 9 nucleotides agree with TRBD1. Germline lookup yields CDR1 SGHTA and CDR2 FQGNSA. This CDR3 comprises 14 residues. J was trimmed by 4 bases and V by 6 bases; bases with no gene match: 4. CDR3 bases: TGTGCCAGCAGGGACAGGGGAATGGGAAACACCATATATTTT. Its translation is CASRDRGMGNTIYF.

The rearrangement uses TRBV6-5 and TRBJ1-2, with 7 nucleotides matching TRBD1. J gave up 0 bases and V 5 bases, and 6 bases lay outside the gene matches. Germline V lookup: CDR1 MNHEY, CDR2 SVGAGI. The CDR3 length is 15 residues. The CDR3 DNA follows: TGTGCCAGCAGTGCGCTCAGGGGGTCTAACTATGGCTACACCTTC. This gives the protein CASSALRGSNYGYTF.

The gene calls are TRBV7-2 and TRBJ1-5; D possibly corresponds to TRBD1 (5 bases). Deletions cut 7 bases from V and 7 bases from J, with 17 bases between. The CDR3 extends over 14 amino acids. Germline lookup yields CDR1 SGHTA and CDR2 FQGNSA. The CDR3 loop reads CASTPGQGYQPQHF. In DNA, the CDR3 is TGTGCCAGCACCCCAGGGCAGGGCTACCAGCCCCAGCATTTT.

The chain recombines TRBV9 with TRBJ1-4; D not resolved. Germline CDR1 SGDLS, CDR2 YYNGEE. The CDR3 length is 15 residues. Trimming stripped 0 bases from V and 8 bases from J, with 14 bases between. DNA of the CDR3: TGTGCCAGCAGCGTAGGTGGGCATTTGAACGAAAAACTGTTTTTT. This codes for CASSVGGHLNEKLFF.

In nucleotides, the CDR3 is TGTGCCAGCAGCCAAGCTAGCGGGAGGTGGAATACGCAGTATTTT. It specifies CASSQASGRWNTQYF. The genes are TRBV14 and TRBJ2-3; 11 nucleotides line up with TRBD2. V was clipped by 1 base and J by 7 bases; unmatched bases: 4. The V gene's germline CDR1 is SGHDN and CDR2 FVKESK. The CDR3 has 15 amino acids.

J is TRBJ1-5 and V is TRBV6-5; 7 positions match TRBD1. Germline V gives CDR1 MNHEY, CDR2 SVGAGI. The CDR3 covers 16 residues. J was trimmed by 0 bases and V by 3 bases; bases with no gene match: 5. CDR3 in amino acids: CASSYQGGGSNQPQHF. The DNA of the CDR3 is TGTGCCAGCAGTTATCAGGGGGGCGGTAGCAATCAGCCCCAGCATTTT.

CDR3 sequence reads: CASGGGGSSYGYTF. The CDR3 nucleotides are TGTGCCAGCGGGGGCGGGGGATCAAGCTATGGCTACACCTTC. This sequence joins TRBV2 and TRBJ1-2; D is perhaps TRBD1 (6 bases). The CDR3 has 14 amino acids. V dropped 8 bases and J dropped 4 bases, with 17 bases sitting between them. Germline V gene data show CDR1 as SNHLY and CDR2 as FYNNEI. Drawing the rest from reference TRBV2 and TRBJ1-2, the complete variable domain is EPEVTQTPSHQVTQMGQEVILRCVPISNHLYFYWYRQILGQKVEFLVSFYNNEISEKSEIFDDQFSVERPDGSNFTLKIRSTKLEDSAMYFCASGGGGSSYGYTFGSGTRLTVV.

The chain employs TRBV30 and TRBJ2-5, with TRBD1 as a possible D gene (6 bases). Germline V gene lookup returns CDR1 GTSNPN and CDR2 SVGIG (reference sequence). V lost 4 bases and J lost 5, with 11 bases in between. The CDR3 is 12 residues long. The CDR3 nucleotides read TGTGCCTGGATTATGAGGGGGGAGACCCAGTACTTC. Its protein product is CAWIMRGETQYF.

This clone is a singleton in its sample. This chain joins TRBV7-2 and TRBJ2-3; 7 bases map to TRBD1. Germline CDR1 and CDR2: SGHTA and FQGNSA. The CDR3 runs 14 residues. Trimming at V came to 4 bases and at J to 5 bases, leaving 6 bases not matched to a gene. CDR3 residues: CASSYTGVEDTQYF. The CDR3 DNA reads TGTGCCAGCAGCTATACAGGGGTGGAAGATACGCAGTATTTT.

This clone came up once. The chain couples TRBV25-1 to TRBJ2-7, with unresolved D. V shed 4 bases and J shed 7 bases, with 8 bases lying between them. Germline values: CDR1 MGHDK, CDR2 SYGVNS. There are 11 residues in the CDR3. The CDR3 loop is CASSGTREQYF. The CDR3 DNA follows: TGTGCCAGCAGTGGCACACGTGAGCAGTACTTC.

This chain connects TRBV28 to TRBJ1-4; TRBD1 aligns across 10 bases. With V trimmed by 6 bases and J by 7 bases, 5 bases remained unmatched. CDR3 size: 14 residues. Germline V gene data show CDR1 as MDHEN and CDR2 as SYDVKM. The CDR3 DNA follows: TGTGCCAGCAGCAAGGGACAGGGGAGTGAAAAACTGTTTTTT. Amino acids: CASSKGQGSEKLFF.

The chain joins TRBV5-4 to TRBJ2-3, with 11 bases that match TRBD2. V lost 1 base, J lost 5 bases, and 0 bases stayed unmatched. Germline CDR1 reads SGHNT; CDR2 reads YYREEE (reference sequence). The CDR3 runs 14 residues. CDR3 region: CASSLLAGGDTQYF. CDR3 bases: TGTGCCAGCAGCTTGCTAGCGGGAGGAGATACGCAGTATTTT.

The chain employs TRBV11-2 and TRBJ1-2, with TRBD1 matching 10 bases. The V segment lost 3 bases and the J segment 6 bases; nucleotides outside the gene matches: 1. Germline V gene lookup returns CDR1 SGHAT and CDR2 FQNNGV. The CDR3 runs 13 residues. CDR3 sequence reads: CASSLTGGNGYTF. CDR3 DNA sequence: TGTGCCAGCAGCTTGACAGGGGGCAATGGCTACACCTTC.